Listed below are T cell receptor beta chains from one sample, sequenced in a study of cytomegalovirus exposure and HLA in healthy donors. This table comes from immunoSEQ multiplex PCR, and its TCRdb copy is limited to in-frame clones, with some not included. The table lists some 150,000 clones, 76% of them singletons. Material for sequencing was PBMCs. The receptors derive from a female donor in good health and CMV-seronegative. The CDR3 runs from the conserved cysteine through the conserved F or W. The D gene is left open where the match is weak. Size tells how often a clone was seen (once, few, many) or the class of an expanded clone, and some rows leave it out.

j_call: TRBJ1-1
clone_size: -
d_call: -
v_call: TRBV12-5
cdr3_nt: TGTGCTAGTACTAGACAAGGGTTCACTGAAGCTTTCTTT
cdr3_aa: CASTRQGFTEAFF

j_call: TRBJ1-2
clone_size: -
d_call: TRBD1
v_call: TRBV6-5
cdr3_nt: TGTGCCAGCAGTTTGGACAGGACCTATGGCTACACCTTC
cdr3_aa: CASSLDRTYGYTF

j_call: TRBJ2-1
clone_size: few
d_call: -
v_call: TRBV7-3
cdr3_nt: TGTGCCAGCAGCTTAACAAGACGGGATGAGCAGTTCTTC
cdr3_aa: CASSLTRRDEQFF

j_call: TRBJ2-3
clone_size: -
d_call: -
v_call: TRBV7-9
cdr3_nt: TGTGCCAGCAGCTACGGACTGGGTAGCACAGATACGCAGTATTTT
cdr3_aa: CASSYGLGSTDTQYF

j_call: TRBJ2-1
clone_size: -
d_call: TRBD2
v_call: TRBV5-4
cdr3_nt: TGTGCCAGCAGCAGGGGACTAGCAGACTCGGGGGAGCAGTTCTTC
cdr3_aa: CASSRGLADSGEQFF

j_call: TRBJ1-2
clone_size: -
d_call: -
v_call: TRBV4-3
cdr3_nt: TGCGCCAGCAGCCAAGAAACTAACTCTAACTATGGCTACACCTTC
cdr3_aa: CASSQETNSNYGYTF

j_call: TRBJ2-1
clone_size: -
d_call: TRBD1
v_call: TRBV29-1
cdr3_nt: TGCAGCGTTGAAGAATTTGGACAGGGCTACAATGAGCAGTTCTTC
cdr3_aa: CSVEEFGQGYNEQFF

j_call: TRBJ1-3
clone_size: -
d_call: -
v_call: TRBV7-2
cdr3_nt: TGTGCCAGCGGGTTACGGACAGATGGAAACACCATATATTTT
cdr3_aa: CASGLRTDGNTIYF

j_call: TRBJ2-3
clone_size: -
d_call: TRBD2
v_call: TRBV30
cdr3_nt: TGTGCCTGGAGTGCGTCGAGGACTAGCGGGGTTACCACAGATACGCAGTATTTT
cdr3_aa: CAWSASRTSGVTTDTQYF

j_call: TRBJ2-3
clone_size: -
d_call: TRBD2
v_call: TRBV30
cdr3_nt: TGTGCCTGGAGTGTACGCGGGGGTGCAGATACGCAGTATTTT
cdr3_aa: CAWSVRGGADTQYF

j_call: TRBJ2-7
clone_size: -
d_call: TRBD1
v_call: TRBV28
cdr3_nt: TGTGCCAGCAAAGGGGGTACACAGGGGTCGGTCGAGCAGTACTTC
cdr3_aa: CASKGGTQGSVEQYF

j_call: TRBJ1-5
clone_size: few
d_call: -
v_call: TRBV11-1
cdr3_nt: TGTGCCAGCAGCTTGGACGGGACTAATCAGCCCCAGCATTTT
cdr3_aa: CASSLDGTNQPQHF

j_call: TRBJ2-6
clone_size: once
d_call: -
v_call: TRBV9
cdr3_nt: TGTGCCAGCAGCGGACACTCTGGGGCCAACGGCCTGACTTTC
cdr3_aa: CASSGHSGANGLTF

j_call: TRBJ2-3
clone_size: -
d_call: TRBD1
v_call: TRBV28
cdr3_nt: TGTGCCAGCAGCCTACGACAGGGGGCGACAGATACGCAGTATTTT
cdr3_aa: CASSLRQGATDTQYF

j_call: TRBJ2-4
clone_size: once
d_call: TRBD2
v_call: TRBV11-2
cdr3_nt: TGTGCCAGCAGCCCTCTAGCGGGAGGGAGTCCGGAAAACATTCAGTACTTC
cdr3_aa: CASSPLAGGSPENIQYF

j_call: TRBJ2-1
clone_size: -
d_call: TRBD1
v_call: TRBV5-1
cdr3_nt: TGCGCCAGCAGCTCCCAGGGACAGGGGGCTAACAATGAGCAGTTCTTC
cdr3_aa: CASSSQGQGANNEQFF

j_call: TRBJ1-3
clone_size: -
d_call: -
v_call: TRBV4-1
cdr3_nt: TGCGCCAGCAGCCAAGAAGGCGGGGGGGGGTCTGGAAACACCATATATTTT
cdr3_aa: CASSQEGGGGSGNTIYF

j_call: TRBJ2-7
clone_size: few
d_call: TRBD1
v_call: TRBV11-2
cdr3_nt: TGTGCCAGCAGCTTAACTGAACAGGGGGCCTACGAGCAGTACTTC
cdr3_aa: CASSLTEQGAYEQYF

j_call: TRBJ1-1
clone_size: -
d_call: -
v_call: TRBV5-1
cdr3_nt: TGCGCCAGCAGCTTGCAAAAGGGGATGAACACTGAAGCTTTCTTT
cdr3_aa: CASSLQKGMNTEAFF

j_call: TRBJ1-6
clone_size: -
d_call: -
v_call: TRBV10-2
cdr3_nt: TGCGCCAGCAGACAGGGCTCCTATAATTCACCCCTCCACTTT
cdr3_aa: CASRQGSYNSPLHF

j_call: TRBJ2-7
clone_size: -
d_call: -
v_call: TRBV30
cdr3_nt: TGTGCCTGGAGTTTAAGCGGGTTCGCCTACGAGCAGTACTTC
cdr3_aa: CAWSLSGFAYEQYF

j_call: TRBJ1-2
clone_size: -
d_call: TRBD1
v_call: TRBV28
cdr3_nt: TGTGCCAGCAGTACACTTTTGACAGGGGGCGGCTACACCTTC
cdr3_aa: CASSTLLTGGGYTF

j_call: TRBJ2-3
clone_size: -
d_call: -
v_call: TRBV4-1
cdr3_nt: TGCGCCAGCAGCCAAGAAACACACCTAGCATACACAGATACGCAGTATTTT
cdr3_aa: CASSQETHLAYTDTQYF

j_call: TRBJ2-3
clone_size: -
d_call: TRBD2
v_call: TRBV19
cdr3_nt: TGTGCCAGTAGGCGACTAGCGGGGGGGGGCGCAGATACGCAGTATTTT
cdr3_aa: CASRRLAGGGADTQYF